One and the same sample provided the 5 T cell receptor beta chains below, sequenced in a study of blood T cell repertoires in COVID-19. Sequencing used immunoSEQ multiplex PCR; TCRdb keeps in-frame clones, though not all of them. This table holds fewer than 70,000 clones, 89% found once. What was sequenced was peripheral blood. The receptors come from a man aged 45-65 years with active COVID-19.

The chain employs TRBV6-5 and TRBJ1-6, with 7 bases lining up with TRBD1. The CDR3 covers 14 residues. Germline lookup yields CDR1 MNHEY and CDR2 SVGAGI. Unmatched junction bases numbered 4, after V lost 6 bases and J lost 5 bases. CDR3 in amino acids: CASSLGTDNSPLHF. The CDR3 coding sequence is TGTGCCAGCAGCCTCGGGACAGATAATTCACCCCTCCACTTT.

The chain uses TRBV3-1 (or the pseudogene TRBV3-2) and TRBJ1-2; D may be TRBD1 (5 bases). CDR1 LGHDT and CDR2 YNNKEL come from the germline V gene (reference sequence). Trimming cost V 0 bases and J 2 bases, with 10 bases left between them. This CDR3 has 15 amino acids. The CDR3 DNA reads as TGTGCCAGCAGCCAAGAGGGGCAGACAAACTATGGCTACACCTTC. Translation: CASSQEGQTNYGYTF.

This clone was counted between two and nine times. The chain recombines TRBV5-8 with TRBJ2-7; TRBD1 agrees at 8 bases. Germline lookup yields CDR1 SGHTS and CDR2 YDEGEE. The J segment lost 2 bases and the V segment lost 4 bases, leaving 5 bases of the junction unmatched. The CDR3 has 14 amino acids. The CDR3 here is CASSRAGGPYEQYF. The CDR3 DNA follows: TGTGCCAGCAGCAGGGCAGGGGGCCCCTACGAGCAGTACTTC.

The chain carries TRBV7-9 and TRBJ1-3; maybe TRBD1 (6 bases). This CDR3 region has 16 residues. Germline CDR1 is SEHNR and CDR2 is FQNEAQ (reference sequence). The V end was cut by 2 bases, the J end by 0 bases, with 11 bases between. As DNA, the CDR3 is TGTGCCAGCAGCTTATTACAGGGTTACTCTGGAAACACCATATATTTT. Its protein product is CASSLLQGYSGNTIYF.

The V call is TRBV7-2, the J call TRBJ2-7; 10 nucleotides agree with TRBD1. CDR1 SGHTA and CDR2 FQGNSA come from the germline V gene. This CDR3 region has 15 residues. The J segment lost 5 bases and the V segment lost 5 bases, leaving 9 bases of the junction unmatched. CDR3 in DNA: TGTGCCAGCAGCCTACGACAGGGGGCATTCAACGAGCAGTACTTC. It codes for CASSLRQGAFNEQYF.